This T cell receptor beta chain was sequenced during a study of patients and donors after allogeneic stem cell transplantation. TCRdb recomputed calls from the RT-PCR reads with MiXCR, one row per CDR3 protein. The sample includes over 350,000 distinct CDR3 sequences, 16% of them seen just once. V lost 6 bases and J lost 2, with 20 bases in between. The CDR3 has 18 amino acids. Germline V gene sequence: CDR1 SGHVS, CDR2 FQNEAQ. Sequencing input: blood, either unsorted or a sorted T cell fraction (not recorded which). The receptor was isolated from a human donor who was either an allogeneic HSCT recipient or a stem cell or donor lymphocyte infusion donor (not recorded which). It is not recorded whose cells these are; they may come from a transplant donor. V gene TRBV7-8 combines with J gene TRBJ2-6, with a tentative D call TRBD1 (6 bases). The CDR3, as DNA: TGTGCCAGCAGACTCCCTAGGGACACGGTGGCTGGGGCCAACGTCCTGACTTTC. Translating gives CASRLPRDTVAGANVLTF.